This T cell receptor beta chain was found in a study of beta chain features in type 1 diabetes. Since all of the isolated RNA was reverse transcribed, expressed TCRB transcripts were what got sequenced. TCRdb keeps only in-frame clones here, not all; method: immunoSEQ multiplex PCR. The data hold tens of thousands of clones, with more than 45% observed a single time. Overall study findings and caveats: All four CD4+ subsets of Type 1 diabetes patients contained TCRB CDR3s that were moderately but significantly shorter.

This clone was picked up one time. Its antigen is not identified. The authors sorted CD4+ naive, central memory, regulatory and stem cell-like memory cells via CD45RO/CCR7/CD25/CD127/CD95/CD27. J gave up 1 base and V 1 base, and 5 bases lay outside the gene matches. CDR3 length: 16 amino acids. Germline CDR1 is LGHNT and CDR2 is FRNRAP. The sample comprised central memory CD4+ T cells from blood. This sequence originates from a man aged 25 to 45 with type 1 diabetes. The chain joins TRBV12-5 to TRBJ2-3; 7 bases are shared with TRBD1. This chain's CDR3 is CASGLATTGGTDTQYF. CDR3 nucleotide sequence: TGTGCTAGTGGTTTGGCGACCACAGGGGGCACAGATACGCAGTATTTT.